The subject of this entry is one T cell receptor (beta chain). Its antigen remains unidentified. These data belong to a study of CXCR3-negative and CXCR3-positive naive CD8 T cells. Study as a whole: Each library held about 1.5 +/- 0.3 million TRB reads, roughly 150 million in total.

General observations from the study: CXCR3-positive naive cells carried more hydrophobic TRB CDR3s than CXCR3-negative naive cells did. Relative to memory CD8+ cells, whose diversity was much lower, both naive subsets had comparably high diversity.

The study made its TRB cDNA libraries by 5' RACE, adding UMI labels. TCRdb derives one entry per CDR3 protein from the 5' RACE reads, leaving out DNA. This sample carries around 140,000 distinct CDR3 sequences, with around 0.5% going to the ten biggest clones. CDR3 size: 16 residues. V and J are TRBV12-3 or TRBV12-4 and TRBJ2-3; the TCRdb D gene call, TRBD2, has no DNA to confirm it. The TCR comes from a human donor in good health. Some clones in this sample may be carry-over from other donors' samples. Sequences were obtained from naive CXCR3- CD8+ T cells from blood. The subset here: CD45RO-CCR7+CD27+CD95- naive CD8+ T cells lacking CXCR3 (TNR3-). The CDR3 loop is CASSLVTSGFTDTQYF.